The T cell receptor (beta chain) described here comes from a study of blood T cell repertoires in COVID-19. The CDR3 runs 15 residues. V lost 3 bases to trimming and J lost 1 base, with 10 bases between them. In germline, CDR1 is ENHRY, CDR2 SYGVKD. Profiling relied on immunoSEQ multiplex PCR, and the TCRdb table lists in-frame clones only, not all of them. The table includes 350,000 to 450,000 clones, 70% to 90% detected once. The rearrangement joins TRBV10-3 to TRBJ2-1; D is perhaps TRBD1 (6 bases). The sequence derives from an older woman with COVID-19, enrolled during active disease. The specimen was peripheral blood. CDR3 in amino acids: CAISDGGSSYNEQFF. For the CDR3, the DNA is TGTGCCATCAGTGATGGGGGCTCGTCCTACAATGAGCAGTTCTTC.